This T cell receptor beta chain was found in a study of blood T cell repertoires in COVID-19. Turning to the study itself: Samples of COVID-19 (acute and convalescent) were obtained from the United States, Italy and Spain.

All enrollees were roughly 18 to 100 years old and from 25 or so US areas. Clinical histories supplied by participants themselves formed the basis of cohort assignment. Recovered participants had two consecutive negative NP/OP PCR tests, healthcare professional clearance, or symptom resolution. Trimming at V came to 4 bases and at J to 8 bases, leaving 10 bases not matched to a gene. Germline V gives CDR1 MNHEY, CDR2 SVGAGI. This CDR3 is 14 amino acids long. Sequenced by immunoSEQ multiplex PCR; TCRdb stores in-frame clones only, minus some. Of under 300,000 clones listed, just over 85% are singletons.

This TCR derives from a young man who had recovered from COVID-19. Sequenced material: PBMCs or T cells enriched from blood (not recorded which). V gene TRBV6-5 combines with J gene TRBJ1-1; 7 bases fit TRBD1. The CDR3 reads CASSSKKGTVEAFF. CDR3 nucleotides: TGTGCCAGCAGTTCAAAAAAAGGGACAGTCGAAGCTTTCTTT.